This TCR beta chain originates from a study of blood T cell repertoires in COVID-19. This CDR3 comprises 16 residues. Germline-derived CDR1 and CDR2 are KGHSH and LQKENI. V was trimmed by 5 bases and J by 0 bases, leaving 14 bases between them. The assay was immunoSEQ multiplex PCR, and TCRdb's table has in-frame clones only and misses some. This repertoire shows tens of thousands of clones, around 82% found once; its top ten account for under 11%. V usage is TRBV18 and J usage is TRBJ1-3; no definite D call. The sample taken for sequencing was peripheral blood. The TCR was taken from a man in his 60s with acute or convalescent COVID-19. CDR3 in DNA: TGTGCCAGCTCAAAGGAGCGCAGCTCCTCTGGAAACACCATATATTTT. This codes for CASSKERSSSGNTIYF.